This T cell receptor beta chain was recorded in a study of OX40 agonist ivuxolimab in advanced cancers. Whole-study context: Hepatocellular carcinoma, melanoma, renal cell or head and neck cancer occurred in dose-escalation patients.

Germline V gene data show CDR1 as SGHRS and CDR2 as YFSETQ. The CDR3 extends over 14 amino acids. The V end lost 0 bases, the J end lost 5 bases, and 9 bases lay between the germline ends. The repertoire was sequenced with immunoSEQ multiplex PCR; TCRdb's copy has only in-frame clones and lacks some. The sample includes around 50,000 clones, roughly 90% of them seen just once. Samples of blood were obtained at baseline, on cycle 4 day 1, and on cycle 7 day 1. This specimen was CD4+ or CD8+ T cells sorted from blood, taken in a trial of the OX40 agonist ivuxolimab. The chain has TRBV5-1 and TRBJ2-1; D gene ambiguous. This TCR was recovered from an adult with an advanced solid tumor such as melanoma, head and neck, liver or kidney cancer. CDR3 sequence: CASSLGLINNEQFF. CDR3 in DNA: TGCGCCAGCAGCTTGGGGCTTATAAACAATGAGCAGTTCTTC. Together with reference TRBV5-1 and TRBJ2-1, the CDR3 gives the full variable domain: KAGVTQTPRYLIKTRGQQVTLSCSPISGHRSVSWYQQTPGQGLQFLFEYFSETQRNKGNFPGRFSGRQFSNSRSEMNVSTLELGDSALYLCASSLGLINNEQFFGPGTRLTVL.